One sample yielded the 17 T cell receptor beta chains listed below, sequenced in a study of post-analysis software for immune sequencing data. cDNA libraries for TCR beta contained unique molecular identifiers. One entry per CDR3 protein results from TCRdb running MiXCR on the PCR reads. The data hold around 700,000 distinct CDR3 sequences, with around 60% observed a single time. The antigens for these receptors are not known. Regarding the study as a whole: Controls showed lower frequencies than patients for four to six TRBV segments, and TRBV5-6, TRBV5-1 and TRBV20-1 were among these.

The sample comprised blood. The receptors here all came from a girl aged 2 to 9 with multiple sclerosis.

This clonotype was counted between two and nine times. The V gene is TRBV6-2 or TRBV6-3, the J gene TRBJ2-1; perhaps TRBD1 as D (6 bases). CDR1 and CDR2 (germline): MNHEY, SVGEGT. Trimming took off 6 bases at V and 4 bases at J, with 16 bases between the two ends. The CDR3 extends over 15 amino acids. The CDR3 spells CASRRSRGLYNEQFF. The CDR3 DNA sequence: TGTGCCAGCAGACGTAGCAGGGGTCTATACAATGAGCAGTTCTTC.

CDR3 DNA sequence: TGTGCCAGCAGCGTAGCGCGGACAGGGTCTTCTGGGGCCAACGTCCTGACTTTC. This gives the protein CASSVARTGSSGANVLTF. The J gene is TRBJ2-6, the V gene TRBV9, with 8 bases aligning to TRBD1. Germline V CDR1 and CDR2: SGDLS, YYNGEE. The CDR3 spans 18 residues. V trimming: 0 bases; J trimming: 1 base; junction bases outside the gene matches: 6.

A single count supports this clonotype. V and J are TRBV4-3 and TRBJ1-5; 9 nucleotides agree with TRBD1. The J segment lost 0 bases and the V segment lost 3 bases, leaving 12 bases of the junction unmatched. Per germline, CDR1 LGHNA and CDR2 YSLEER. This CDR3 has 19 amino acids. This CDR3 reads CASSHFKGQGVGSNQPQHF. The CDR3 DNA sequence: TGCGCCAGCAGCCATTTCAAGGGACAGGGCGTTGGTAGCAATCAGCCCCAGCATTTT.

CDR3 nucleotides: TGCGCCAGCAGCCAAGCGGAAGCGGGGACCCAGTACTTC. This translates into CASSQAEAGTQYF. The chain employs TRBV4-3 and TRBJ2-7, with TRBD2 as a possible D gene (6 bases). The J call may not be correct, given that the DNA end is closer to TRBJ2-5. The CDR3 spans 13 residues. Germline values: CDR1 LGHNA, CDR2 YSLEER.

The sample holds a few counts of this clonotype. CDR3 in amino acids: CAISVEGLGYGYTF. The CDR3 DNA follows: TGTGCCATCAGTGTGGAGGGGCTTGGCTATGGCTACACCTTC. The rearrangement links TRBV10-3 to TRBJ1-2; D is possibly TRBD1 (5 bases). The V and J ends lost 4 bases and 4 bases respectively, with 13 bases between them. In germline, CDR1 is ENHRY, CDR2 SYGVKD. CDR3 length equals 14 residues.

The chain joins TRBV10-1 to TRBJ2-3, with D perhaps matching TRBD1 (6 bases). The CDR3 is 14 residues long. V was pared by 3 bases and J by 5 bases, with 12 bases between. Per germline, CDR1 WNHNN and CDR2 SYGVQD (reference sequence). The CDR3 nucleotides are TGCGCCAGCAGTGATCTACAGGGTTTAGATACGCAGTATTTT. It specifies CASSDLQGLDTQYF.

The chain uses TRBV28 and TRBJ1-6; no clear D gene. Trimming shortened V by 3 bases and J by 8 bases, and 11 bases separated the two germline ends. Germline values: CDR1 MDHEN, CDR2 SYDVKM. CDR3 length equals 14 residues. CDR3 sequence: CASSLGAEYSPLHF. The CDR3, as DNA: TGTGCCAGCAGTTTGGGAGCGGAGTATTCACCCCTCCACTTT.

The chain has TRBV20-1 and TRBJ2-1; 10 bases agree with TRBD1. The junction had 9 bases not matched to a gene; V was cut back by 5 bases and J by 5 bases. CDR3 size: 15 residues. Germline CDR1 reads DFQATT; CDR2 reads SNEGSKA (reference sequence). CDR3 nucleotide sequence: TGCAGTGCTTTGCCGGGACAGGGGAGAAACAATGAGCAGTTCTTC. Protein product: CSALPGQGRNNEQFF.

This clonotype has just one count. The chain combines TRBV25-1 with TRBJ1-1; a weak D match, TRBD1 (5 bases). The CDR3 consists of 16 residues. V dropped 1 base and J dropped 3 bases, with 15 bases sitting between them. Germline lookup yields CDR1 MGHDK and CDR2 SYGVNS. The DNA for the CDR3 is TGTGCCAGCAGTGAATCAGGGATCGGGAGGGACACTGAAGCTTTCTTT. Its protein is CASSESGIGRDTEAFF.

The chain links TRBV25-1 to TRBJ2-5; 8 positions agree with TRBD1. V dropped 11 bases and J dropped 1; count of bases not matched to a gene: 6. Germline CDR1 and CDR2: MGHDK and SYGVNS. This CDR3 region has 13 residues. The CDR3 loop reads CASTDRGQETQYF. CDR3 bases: TGTGCCTCCACAGACAGGGGCCAAGAGACCCAGTACTTC.

The V and J genes are TRBV12-3 or TRBV12-4 and TRBJ2-1; unclear D gene. There are 14 residues in the CDR3. The ends were cut back, 0 bases at V and 5 bases at J, with 8 bases in the middle. CDR3 amino acids: CASSLAPIHNEQFF. CDR3 sequence (DNA): TGTGCCAGCAGTTTAGCCCCTATCCACAATGAGCAGTTCTTC.

V gene TRBV20-1 combines with J gene TRBJ2-3; 11 bases are shared with TRBD2. CDR1 is DFQATT and CDR2 is SNEGSKA in the germline V gene (reference sequence). The V and J ends lost 3 bases and 5 bases, in that order; junction bases with no gene match: 13. The CDR3 is 17 residues long. The CDR3 sequence is CSASRSMGLAVEDTQYF. In DNA, the CDR3 is TGCAGTGCTAGTAGATCTATGGGACTAGCGGTAGAAGATACGCAGTATTTT.

The chain joins TRBV12-3 or TRBV12-4 to TRBJ2-7, with 8 positions matching TRBD1. V lost 5 bases and J lost 3; bases outside the gene matches: 6. The CDR3 runs 14 residues. Here the CDR3 reads CASSRGTGVYEQYF. For the CDR3, the DNA is TGTGCCAGCAGTCGGGGGACAGGAGTCTACGAGCAGTACTTC.

V gene TRBV5-1 combines with J gene TRBJ1-5, with 7 bases fitting TRBD1. In germline, CDR1 is SGHRS, CDR2 YFSETQ. V trimming: 0 bases; J trimming: 6 bases; junction bases outside the gene matches: 6. The CDR3 totals 15 residues. The CDR3 DNA reads TGCGCCAGCAGCTTGGAATCAGGGGGAAGTCAGCCCCAGCATTTT. Amino acids: CASSLESGGSQPQHF.

This rearrangement joins TRBV5-1 to TRBJ2-5; no definite D call. V was pared by 3 bases and J by 5 bases, with 14 bases between. Germline CDR1 and CDR2: SGHRS and YFSETQ. The CDR3 runs to 14 residues. CDR3 sequence: CASSWASEAETQYF. The CDR3, as DNA: TGCGCCAGCAGCTGGGCTAGTGAGGCGGAGACCCAGTACTTC.

About this clonotype itself: It may be a read error: a sequence one base away is much more abundant. The CDR3 region is CASSTRQGQEAQYF. Here the CDR3 DNA reads TGTGCCAGCAGTACCCGACAGGGTCAAGAGGCCCAGTACTTC. The chain recombines TRBV6-5 with TRBJ2-5; TRBD1 aligns across 7 bases. Germline assignment: CDR1 MNHEY and CDR2 SVGAGI. This CDR3 contains 14 residues.

V usage is TRBV7-2 and J usage is TRBJ2-1; D possibly corresponds to TRBD2 (6 bases). Trimming removed 5 bases from V and 3 bases from J, with 17 bases in between. The CDR3 is 16 residues long. Germline CDR1 is SGHTA and CDR2 is FQGNSA. CDR3 bases: TGTGCCAGCAGCCGGCCCGCGGGGTCTTACTACAATGAGCAGTTCTTC. It is translated as CASSRPAGSYYNEQFF. Full variable domain (rest looked up from reference TRBV7-2 and TRBJ2-1): GAGVSQSPSNKVTEKGKDVELRCDPISGHTALYWYRQSLGQGLEFLIYFQGNSAPDKSGLPSDRFSAERTGGSVSTLTIQRTQQEDSAVYLCASSRPAGSYYNEQFFGPGTRLTVL.